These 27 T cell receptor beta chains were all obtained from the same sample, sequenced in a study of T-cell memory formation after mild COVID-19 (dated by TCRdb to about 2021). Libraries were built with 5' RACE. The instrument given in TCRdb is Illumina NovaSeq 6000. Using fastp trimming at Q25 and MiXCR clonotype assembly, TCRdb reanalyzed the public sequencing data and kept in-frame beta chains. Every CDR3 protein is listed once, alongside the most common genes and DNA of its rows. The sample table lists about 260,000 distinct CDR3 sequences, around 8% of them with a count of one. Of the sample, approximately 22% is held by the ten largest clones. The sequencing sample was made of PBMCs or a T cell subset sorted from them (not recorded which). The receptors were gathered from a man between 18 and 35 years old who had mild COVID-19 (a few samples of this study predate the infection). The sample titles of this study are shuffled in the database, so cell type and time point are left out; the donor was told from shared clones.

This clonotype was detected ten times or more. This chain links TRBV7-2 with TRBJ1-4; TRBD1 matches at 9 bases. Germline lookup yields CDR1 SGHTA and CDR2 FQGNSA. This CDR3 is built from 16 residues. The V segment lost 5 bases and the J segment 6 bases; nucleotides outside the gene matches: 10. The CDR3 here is CASSLSSTGGYEKLFF. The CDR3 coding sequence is TGTGCCAGCAGCCTCTCTTCGACAGGGGGTTATGAAAAACTGTTTTTT.

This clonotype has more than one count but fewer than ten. The CDR3: CASTRGSYEQYF. The CDR3 DNA reads as TGTGCCAGCACCCGGGGCTCCTACGAGCAGTACTTC. V usage is TRBV2 and J usage is TRBJ2-7; weak D call: TRBD2 (5 bases). There are 12 residues in the CDR3. Germline CDR1 SNHLY, CDR2 FYNNEI. The V gene lost 7 bases and the J gene lost 0 bases, with 7 bases spanning the gap.

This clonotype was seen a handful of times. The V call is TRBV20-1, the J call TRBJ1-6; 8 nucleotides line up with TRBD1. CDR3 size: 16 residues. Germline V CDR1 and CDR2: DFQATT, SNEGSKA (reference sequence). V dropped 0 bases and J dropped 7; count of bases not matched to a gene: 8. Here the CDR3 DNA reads TGCAGTGCTAGAGATCCCAGGGGGCCAGGGAATTCACCCCTCCACTTT. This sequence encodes CSARDPRGPGNSPLHF.

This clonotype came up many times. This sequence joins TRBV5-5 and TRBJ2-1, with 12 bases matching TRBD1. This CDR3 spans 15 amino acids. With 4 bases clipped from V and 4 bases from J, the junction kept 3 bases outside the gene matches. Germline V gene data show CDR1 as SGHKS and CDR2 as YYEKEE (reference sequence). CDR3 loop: CASSGTGGGYNEQFF. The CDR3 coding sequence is TGTGCCAGCAGCGGGACAGGGGGCGGGTACAATGAGCAGTTCTTC.

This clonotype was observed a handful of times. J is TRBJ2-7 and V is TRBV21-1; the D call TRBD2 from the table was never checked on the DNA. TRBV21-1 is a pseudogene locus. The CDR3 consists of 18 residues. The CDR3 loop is CASSCGQFETRAYYEQYV. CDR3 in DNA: TGTGCCAGCAGCTGTGGGCAGTTCGAGACTAGAGCTTACTACGAGCAGTACGTC.

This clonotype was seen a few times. Here the CDR3 reads CASSTQGHGGSPLHF. The DNA of the CDR3 is TGCGCCAGCAGCACGCAGGGGCACGGCGGTTCACCCCTCCACTTT. The chain has TRBV5-1 and TRBJ1-6, with D possibly matching TRBD1 (6 bases). Germline CDR1 SGHRS, CDR2 YFSETQ. V gave up 4 bases and J gave up 9 bases, with 17 bases separating them. The CDR3 is 15 residues long. Looking up the rest from reference TRBV5-1 and TRBJ1-6 gives the full variable domain: KAGVTQTPRYLIKTRGQQVTLSCSPISGHRSVSWYQQTPGQGLQFLFEYFSETQRNKGNFPGRFSGRQFSNSRSEMNVSTLELGDSALYLCASSTQGHGGSPLHFGNGTRLTVT.

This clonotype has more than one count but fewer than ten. CDR3 sequence (DNA): TGCGCCAGCAGCCCCCTGACAGGGGGGGAAGAGACCCAGTACTTC. It specifies CASSPLTGGEETQYF. The chain uses TRBV5-1 and TRBJ2-5; TRBD1 matches 9 bases. Germline V gene lookup returns CDR1 SGHRS and CDR2 YFSETQ. Unmatched junction bases numbered 7, after V lost 4 bases and J lost 3 bases. This CDR3 contains 15 residues.

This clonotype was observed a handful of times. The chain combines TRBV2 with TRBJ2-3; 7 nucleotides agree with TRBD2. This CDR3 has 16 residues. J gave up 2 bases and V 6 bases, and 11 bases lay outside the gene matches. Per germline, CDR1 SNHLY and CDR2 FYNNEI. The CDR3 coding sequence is TGTGCCAGCAGACGGGGTGGCGGGGGATTCACAGATACGCAGTATTTT. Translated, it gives CASRRGGGGFTDTQYF.

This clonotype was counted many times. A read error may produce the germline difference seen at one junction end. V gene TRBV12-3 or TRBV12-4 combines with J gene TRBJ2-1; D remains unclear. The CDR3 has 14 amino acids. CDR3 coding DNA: TGTGCCAGCAGTTTTCCGGGCTCCCACAATGAGCAGTTCTTC. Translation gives CASSFPGSHNEQFF.

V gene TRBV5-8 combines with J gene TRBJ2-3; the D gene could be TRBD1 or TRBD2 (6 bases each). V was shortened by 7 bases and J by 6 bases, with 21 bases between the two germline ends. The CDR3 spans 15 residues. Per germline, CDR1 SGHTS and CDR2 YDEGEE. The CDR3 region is CASRLNIGGIDTQYF. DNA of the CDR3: TGTGCCAGCCGATTGAATATAGGGGGGATTGATACGCAGTATTTT.

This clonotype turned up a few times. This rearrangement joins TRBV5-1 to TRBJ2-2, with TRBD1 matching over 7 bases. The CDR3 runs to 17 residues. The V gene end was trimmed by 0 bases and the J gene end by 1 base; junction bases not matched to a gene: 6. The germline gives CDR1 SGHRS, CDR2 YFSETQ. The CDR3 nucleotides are TGCGCCAGCAGCTTGGGCCCACACAGGGGGAACACCGGGGAGCTGTTTTTT. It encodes CASSLGPHRGNTGELFF. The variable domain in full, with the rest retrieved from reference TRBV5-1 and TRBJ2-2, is KAGVTQTPRYLIKTRGQQVTLSCSPISGHRSVSWYQQTPGQGLQFLFEYFSETQRNKGNFPGRFSGRQFSNSRSEMNVSTLELGDSALYLCASSLGPHRGNTGELFFGEGSRLTVL.

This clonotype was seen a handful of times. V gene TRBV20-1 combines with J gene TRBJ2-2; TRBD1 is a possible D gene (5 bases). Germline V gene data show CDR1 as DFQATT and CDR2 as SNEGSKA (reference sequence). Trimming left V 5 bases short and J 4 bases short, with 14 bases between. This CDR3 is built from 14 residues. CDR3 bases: TGCAGTGCTTCGCAGGGAAAGGCCACCGGGGAGCTGTTTTTT. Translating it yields CSASQGKATGELFF.

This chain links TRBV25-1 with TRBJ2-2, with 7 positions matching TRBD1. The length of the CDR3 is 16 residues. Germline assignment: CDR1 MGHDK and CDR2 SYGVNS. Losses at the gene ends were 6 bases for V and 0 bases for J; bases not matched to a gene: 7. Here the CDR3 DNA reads TGTGCCAGCAGCTACGGGACAGTCGCGAACACCGGGGAGCTGTTTTTT. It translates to CASSYGTVANTGELFF.

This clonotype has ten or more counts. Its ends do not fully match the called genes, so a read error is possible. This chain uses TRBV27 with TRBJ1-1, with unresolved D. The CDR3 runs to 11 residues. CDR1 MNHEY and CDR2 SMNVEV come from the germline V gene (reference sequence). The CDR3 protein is CASRADTVSVF. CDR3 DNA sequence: TGTGCCAGCAGGGCCGACACTGTCTCGGTTTTT.

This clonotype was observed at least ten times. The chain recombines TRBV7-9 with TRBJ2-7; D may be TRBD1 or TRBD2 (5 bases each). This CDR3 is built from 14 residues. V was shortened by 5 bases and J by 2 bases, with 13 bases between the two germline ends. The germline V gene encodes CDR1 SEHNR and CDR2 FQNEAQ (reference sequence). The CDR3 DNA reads TGTGCCAGCAGCGTCCGGGACGGACCCTACGAGCAGTACTTC. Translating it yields CASSVRDGPYEQYF.

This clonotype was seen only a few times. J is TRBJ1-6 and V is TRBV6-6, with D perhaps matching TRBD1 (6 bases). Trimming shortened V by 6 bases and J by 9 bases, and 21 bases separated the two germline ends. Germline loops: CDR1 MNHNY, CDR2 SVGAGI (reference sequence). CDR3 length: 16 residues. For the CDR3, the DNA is TGTGCCAGCAGACCACAGGGTTTCCCCGGGCGTTCACCCCTCCACTTT. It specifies CASRPQGFPGRSPLHF.

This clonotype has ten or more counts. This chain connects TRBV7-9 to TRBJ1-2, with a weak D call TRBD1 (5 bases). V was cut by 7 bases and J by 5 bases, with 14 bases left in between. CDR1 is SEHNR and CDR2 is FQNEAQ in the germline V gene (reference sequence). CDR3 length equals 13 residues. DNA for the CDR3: TGTGCCAGCACCATGGGCAGGGAGTATGGCTACACCTTC. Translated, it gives CASTMGREYGYTF.

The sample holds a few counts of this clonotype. The CDR3 sequence is CASSPDRPVGQPQHF. The DNA for the CDR3 is TGTGCCAGCAGCCCCGACAGGCCGGTGGGACAGCCCCAGCATTTT. J is TRBJ1-5 and V is TRBV6-2 or TRBV6-3; D is possibly TRBD1 (6 bases). Germline V gene data show CDR1 as MNHEY and CDR2 as SVGEGT. CDR3 length equals 15 residues. V was clipped by 6 bases and J by 7 bases, with 19 bases between them.

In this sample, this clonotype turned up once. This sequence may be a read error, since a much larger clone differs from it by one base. The CDR3 nucleotides read TGCGCCAGCAGCTTGATACAGCAAGAGACCCAGTACTTC. The encoded protein is CASSLIQQETQYF. The chain is built from TRBV5-1 and TRBJ2-5; the D is unclear. Between the trimmed V and J ends, which lost 1 base and 2 bases, there was a span of 6 bases. In germline, CDR1 is SGHRS, CDR2 YFSETQ. The CDR3 sequence is 13 residues long.

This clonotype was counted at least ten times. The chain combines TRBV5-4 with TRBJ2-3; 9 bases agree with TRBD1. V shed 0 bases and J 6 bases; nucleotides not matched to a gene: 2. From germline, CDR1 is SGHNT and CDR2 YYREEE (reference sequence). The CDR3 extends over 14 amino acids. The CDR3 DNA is TGTGCCAGCAGCTTGGGGACAGGGGAGGATACGCAGTATTTT. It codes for CASSLGTGEDTQYF. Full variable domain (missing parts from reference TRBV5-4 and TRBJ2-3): ETGVTQSPTHLIKTRGQQVTLRCSSQSGHNTVSWYQQALGQGPQFIFQYYREEENGRGNFPPRFSGLQFPNYSSELNVNALELDDSALYLCASSLGTGEDTQYFGPGTRLTVL.

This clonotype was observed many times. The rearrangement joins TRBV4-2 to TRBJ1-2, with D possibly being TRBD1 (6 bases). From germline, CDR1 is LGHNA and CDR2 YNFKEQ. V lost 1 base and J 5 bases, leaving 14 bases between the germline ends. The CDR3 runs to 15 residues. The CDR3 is CASSQATGGGYGYTF. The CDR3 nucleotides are TGTGCCAGCAGCCAAGCGACGGGAGGGGGGTATGGCTACACCTTC.

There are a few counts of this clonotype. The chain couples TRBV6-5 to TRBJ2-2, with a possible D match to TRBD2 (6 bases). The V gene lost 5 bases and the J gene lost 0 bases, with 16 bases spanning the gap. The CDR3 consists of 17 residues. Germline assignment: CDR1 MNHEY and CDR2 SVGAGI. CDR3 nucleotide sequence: TGTGCCAGCAGTGGCGGGACCCGGGGCTCGAACACCGGGGAGCTGTTTTTT. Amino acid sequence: CASSGGTRGSNTGELFF.

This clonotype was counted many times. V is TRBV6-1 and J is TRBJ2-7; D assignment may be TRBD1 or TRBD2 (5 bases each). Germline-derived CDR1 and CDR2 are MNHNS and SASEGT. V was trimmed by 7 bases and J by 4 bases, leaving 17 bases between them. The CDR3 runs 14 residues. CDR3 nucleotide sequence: TGTGCCAGCACCGGGATGGACAAGAGTTACGAGCAGTACTTC. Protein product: CASTGMDKSYEQYF.

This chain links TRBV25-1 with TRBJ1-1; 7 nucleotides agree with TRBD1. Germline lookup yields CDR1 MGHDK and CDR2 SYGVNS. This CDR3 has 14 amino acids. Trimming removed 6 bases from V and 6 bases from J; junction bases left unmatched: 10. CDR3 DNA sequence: TGTGCCAGCAGGCTGACAGGGTCAGGATCTGAAGCTTTCTTT. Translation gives CASRLTGSGSEAFF.

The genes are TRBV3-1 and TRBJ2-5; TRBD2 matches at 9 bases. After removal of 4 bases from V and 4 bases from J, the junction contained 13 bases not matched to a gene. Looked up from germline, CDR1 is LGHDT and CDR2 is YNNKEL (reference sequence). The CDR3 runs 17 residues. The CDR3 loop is CASSPSGSGGTRETQYF. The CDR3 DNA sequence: TGTGCCAGCAGCCCCAGTGGGAGCGGGGGGACCCGAGAGACCCAGTACTTC.

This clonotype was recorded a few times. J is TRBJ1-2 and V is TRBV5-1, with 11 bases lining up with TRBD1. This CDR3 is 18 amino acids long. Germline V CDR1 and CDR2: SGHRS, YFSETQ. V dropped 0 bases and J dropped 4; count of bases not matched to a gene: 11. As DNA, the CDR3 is TGCGCCAGCAGCTTGGTGTTTCTAGGACAGGGGGCTTCCTATGGCTACACCTTC. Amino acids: CASSLVFLGQGASYGYTF.

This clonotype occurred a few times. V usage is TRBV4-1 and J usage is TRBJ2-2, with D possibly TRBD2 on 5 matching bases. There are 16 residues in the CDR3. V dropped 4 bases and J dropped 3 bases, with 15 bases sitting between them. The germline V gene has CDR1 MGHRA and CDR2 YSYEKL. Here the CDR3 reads CASSLTLREHTGELFF. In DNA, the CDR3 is TGCGCCAGCAGCCTGACCCTCCGGGAACACACCGGGGAGCTGTTTTTT.